The 4 T cell receptor beta chains below come from one sample, sequenced in a study of CD8+CD57+ T cells in acquired aplastic anemia. Researchers used genomic DNA as the template to profile TCR beta VDJ and CDR3. TCRdb analysed the reads with MiXCR anew, one entry per CDR3 protein. The data contain roughly 200,000 distinct CDR3 sequences, approximately 57% of them singletons. The sample taken for sequencing was sorted CD4+, CD8+, or CD8+CD57+ T cells (not recorded which) from PBMCs. The receptor source for this set is a human donor in good health.

This clonotype was recorded a few times. V and J are TRBV29-1 and TRBJ2-7; 13 nucleotides align to TRBD2. Germline assignment: CDR1 SQVTM and CDR2 ANQGSEA. The CDR3 is made up of 13 amino acids. Trimming removed 7 bases from V and 3 bases from J; junction bases left unmatched: 3. The CDR3 nucleotides are TGCAGCGCCCGACTAGCGGGAGGCTACGAGCAGTACTTC. Translating it yields CSARLAGGYEQYF.

The chain combines TRBV7-9 with TRBJ2-1; D is unresolved. Trimming left V 5 bases short and J 2 bases short, with 10 bases between. Germline CDR1 reads SEHNR; CDR2 reads FQNEAQ (reference sequence). This CDR3 spans 14 amino acids. This CDR3 reads CASSPDGPYNEQFF. The CDR3 DNA reads TGTGCCAGCAGCCCGGACGGTCCCTACAATGAGCAGTTCTTC.

The chain combines TRBV9 with TRBJ2-5; D could derive from TRBD1 or TRBD2 (7 bases each). The CDR3 has 14 residues. Trimming pared 3 bases from V and 5 bases from J, leaving 14 bases between. Looked up from germline, CDR1 is SGDLS and CDR2 is YYNGEE. CDR3 in amino acids: CASSASGGVETQYF. The CDR3 region has the DNA TGTGCCAGCAGCGCCTCAGGGGGGGTTGAGACCCAGTACTTC.

This sequence joins TRBV20-1 and TRBJ1-1; tentative D call: TRBD1 (5 bases). The CDR3 contains 17 residues. Trimming pared 5 bases from V and 7 bases from J, leaving 29 bases between. Germline V gene data show CDR1 as DFQATT and CDR2 as SNEGSKA (reference sequence). The CDR3 DNA is TGCAGTGCTGAAGAAGGGGTCGGGTTCTCTCCTAGGGATGAAGCTTTCTTT. Its translation is CSAEEGVGFSPRDEAFF.